These 20 T cell receptor beta chains originate from one sample sequenced in a study of T cell responses to AZD1222 COVID-19 vaccine. Using immunoSEQ multiplex PCR, the repertoire was profiled, and TCRdb retains in-frame clones only, with some absent. The sample lists about 83,000 clones; roughly 90% were seen once. The sequences come from peripheral blood, collected on day 0 of MenACWY control vaccination. These receptor sequences come from an adult in good health.

The count of this clone is one. This chain uses TRBV28 with TRBJ2-6; 11 nucleotides match TRBD1. This CDR3 is 19 amino acids long. V was clipped by 7 bases and J by 2 bases; unmatched bases: 13. From germline, CDR1 is MDHEN and CDR2 SYDVKM. This CDR3 reads CASTTAWDRGKAGANVLTF. The CDR3 DNA follows: TGTGCCAGCACCACAGCATGGGACAGGGGGAAGGCTGGGGCCAACGTCCTGACTTTC.

The gene calls are TRBV11-2 and TRBJ2-5; TRBD1 is a possible D gene (6 bases). This CDR3 has 17 residues. V was shortened by 5 bases and J by 0 bases, with 19 bases between the two germline ends. Germline CDR1 SGHAT, CDR2 FQNNGV. CDR3 region: CASSPSSTGPYQETQYF. Here the CDR3 DNA reads TGTGCCAGCAGCCCTTCTTCCACAGGGCCCTACCAAGAGACCCAGTACTTC. The full variable domain, rest sourced from reference TRBV11-2 and TRBJ2-5, is EAGVAQSPRYKIIEKRQSVAFWCNPISGHATLYWYQQILGQGPKLLIQFQNNGVVDDSQLPKDRFSAERLKGVDSTLKIQPAKLEDSAVYLCASSPSSTGPYQETQYFGPGTRLLVL.

The chain couples TRBV6-1 to TRBJ2-2; 8 nucleotides match TRBD2. The CDR3 consists of 16 residues. V trimming: 3 bases; J trimming: 6 bases; junction bases outside the gene matches: 9. From germline, CDR1 is MNHNS and CDR2 SASEGT. CDR3 amino acids: CASSEEREREAGELFF. In DNA form, the CDR3 reads TGTGCCAGCAGTGAGGAGCGGGAGAGGGAGGCCGGGGAGCTGTTTTTT.

This chain joins TRBV21-1 and TRBJ1-6; TRBD1 was called by the table and not checked on the DNA. TRBV21-1 is a pseudogene. CDR3 size: 15 residues. Here the CDR3 DNA reads TGTGCCAGCAGCAAAGACAGCTCCTATAATTCACCCCTCCACTTT. Protein: CASSKDSSYNSPLHF.

The chain carries TRBV11-2 and TRBJ1-6; D unresolved. The CDR3 consists of 15 residues. V dropped 4 bases and J dropped 9 bases, with 16 bases sitting between them. Germline assignment: CDR1 SGHAT and CDR2 FQNNGV. The CDR3 nucleotides read TGTGCCAGCAGCTCAGAGATGGCTCGCTTTTCACCCCTCCACTTT. Translating it yields CASSSEMARFSPLHF.

V usage is TRBV5-1 and J usage is TRBJ2-7, with 8 bases fitting TRBD1. J gave up 6 bases and V 4 bases, and 6 bases lay outside the gene matches. Germline V CDR1 and CDR2: SGHRS, YFSETQ. This CDR3 is built from 13 residues. The CDR3 DNA follows: TGCGCCAGCAGCATTGGACAGGGTGGCGAGCAGTACTTC. This codes for CASSIGQGGEQYF.

The chain combines TRBV7-9 with TRBJ2-2; 13 bases are shared with TRBD2. The germline CDR1 and CDR2 sequences are SEHNR and FQNEAQ (reference sequence). V was clipped by 5 bases and J by 6 bases; unmatched bases: 3. The CDR3 totals 15 residues. CDR3 DNA: TGTGCCAGCAGCACGGGACTAGCGGGATCCGGGGAGCTGTTTTTT. Amino acid sequence: CASSTGLAGSGELFF.

The chain employs TRBV6-5 and TRBJ1-4; D may be TRBD1 (6 bases). The germline gives CDR1 MNHEY, CDR2 SVGAGI. This CDR3 contains 16 residues. V shed 0 bases and J shed 5 bases, with 13 bases lying between them. For the CDR3, the DNA is TGTGCCAGCAGTTACTCGAAGTCAGGGGTAAATGAAAAACTGTTTTTT. Translation gives CASSYSKSGVNEKLFF.

This sequence joins TRBV6-5 and TRBJ1-2, with D possibly being TRBD1 (5 bases). Germline CDR1 reads MNHEY; CDR2 reads SVGAGI. V lost 2 bases, J lost 8 bases, and 15 bases lay in between. The CDR3 has 14 residues. For the CDR3, the DNA is TGTGCCAGCAGTTACGGTGCAGGGTGGCAAGGCTACACCTTC. It specifies CASSYGAGWQGYTF.

The chain recombines TRBV2 with TRBJ2-5, with 10 bases identical to TRBD1. V lost 7 bases and J lost 4; bases outside the gene matches: 3. CDR1 and CDR2 (germline): SNHLY, FYNNEI. The CDR3 extends over 13 amino acids. The chain's CDR3 is CASKGTGVETQYF. The CDR3 DNA sequence: TGTGCCAGCAAGGGGACAGGGGTAGAGACCCAGTACTTC.

This rearrangement joins TRBV5-1 to TRBJ2-1; 12 nucleotides match TRBD2. The CDR3 has 19 residues. Germline CDR1 is SGHRS and CDR2 is YFSETQ. The J segment lost 6 bases and the V segment lost 2 bases, leaving 15 bases of the junction unmatched. The CDR3 nucleotides read TGCGCCAGCAGCTTCGGACTAGCGGGATTAGGGGCAACGATCAATGAGCAGTTCTTC. It encodes CASSFGLAGLGATINEQFF.

The chain couples TRBV28 to TRBJ2-7; 8 positions agree with TRBD2. Germline trimming cut 7 bases from V and 3 bases from J; bases unmatched to any gene: 8. CDR1 is MDHEN, CDR2 SYDVKM, per germline. The CDR3 length is 14 residues. In nucleotides, the CDR3 is TGTGCCAGCATTCGAAGCGGGAGTCTCTACGAGCAGTACTTC. The encoded protein is CASIRSGSLYEQYF. The entire variable domain, with the rest obtained from reference TRBV28 and TRBJ2-7, is as follows: DVKVTQSSRYLVKRTGEKVFLECVQDMDHENMFWYRQDPGLGLRLIYFSYDVKMKEKGDIPEGYSVSREKKERFSLILESASTNQTSMYLCASIRSGSLYEQYFGPGTRLTVT.

The chain joins TRBV28 to TRBJ2-6; 7 bases line up with TRBD1. This CDR3 is 17 amino acids long. Germline assignment: CDR1 MDHEN and CDR2 SYDVKM. With 5 bases clipped from V and 3 bases from J, the junction kept 10 bases outside the gene matches. CDR3 residues: CASSRDSGIDGANVLTF. The CDR3 DNA reads as TGTGCCAGCAGTCGGGACAGTGGTATAGATGGGGCCAACGTCCTGACTTTC.

The V gene is TRBV30, the J gene TRBJ1-5; D not resolved. CDR3 length equals 13 residues. Germline CDR1 is GTSNPN and CDR2 is SVGIG (reference sequence). V dropped 2 bases and J dropped 4 bases, with 9 bases sitting between them. For the CDR3, the DNA is TGTGCCTGGAGTCCAACGGGGAATCAGCCCCAGCATTTT. Protein sequence: CAWSPTGNQPQHF.

The chain recombines TRBV5-4 with TRBJ1-2; TRBD1 matches at 7 bases. V lost 5 bases, J lost 8 bases, and 12 bases stayed unmatched. Germline V gene data show CDR1 as SGHNT and CDR2 as YYREEE (reference sequence). The CDR3 is 14 amino acids. CDR3: CASRPAQQGTGYTF. CDR3 coding DNA: TGTGCCAGCAGACCAGCCCAACAGGGGACCGGCTACACCTTC.

The chain combines TRBV7-9 with TRBJ2-2; 8 bases line up with TRBD1. The CDR3 spans 15 residues. The V and J ends lost 5 bases and 5 bases, in that order; junction bases with no gene match: 7. Germline V gives CDR1 SEHNR, CDR2 FQNEAQ (reference sequence). CDR3 DNA sequence: TGTGCCAGCAGCCTGCGGACAGGGATGACCGGGGAGCTGTTTTTT. Residues: CASSLRTGMTGELFF.

The gene calls are TRBV28 and TRBJ2-7, with D maybe TRBD1 (6 bases). The CDR3 contains 13 residues. Between the trimmed V and J ends, which lost 6 bases and 3 bases, there was a span of 12 bases. CDR1 is MDHEN and CDR2 is SYDVKM in the germline V gene. CDR3 sequence reads: CASRYRESYEQYF. Here the CDR3 DNA reads TGTGCCAGCAGGTACAGGGAAAGCTACGAGCAGTACTTC.

The CDR3 loop is CASSAPGGVSGNTDTQYF. Here the CDR3 DNA reads TGTGCCAGCAGCGCCCCTGGGGGGGTCAGCGGAAACACAGATACGCAGTATTTT. The chain recombines TRBV9 with TRBJ2-3; 7 positions match TRBD2. The V gene end was trimmed by 3 bases and the J gene end by 2 bases; junction bases not matched to a gene: 15. Germline V CDR1 and CDR2: SGDLS, YYNGEE. The CDR3 consists of 18 residues.

The chain carries TRBV28 and TRBJ2-1, with 7 nucleotides matching TRBD2. Losses at the gene ends were 7 bases for V and 4 bases for J; bases not matched to a gene: 7. The CDR3 loop spans 14 amino acids. Germline CDR1 is MDHEN and CDR2 is SYDVKM. The CDR3 DNA follows: TGTGCCAGCACCTCTAGCGGACTATACAATGAGCAGTTCTTC. Translating gives CASTSSGLYNEQFF.

At least ten counts were recorded for this clone. The V and J genes are TRBV5-4 and TRBJ1-5; D is possibly TRBD1 (5 bases). Germline CDR1 is SGHNT and CDR2 is YYREEE (reference sequence). The CDR3 covers 14 residues. Deletions cut 4 bases from V and 1 base from J, with 9 bases between. The CDR3 loop reads CASSRDQSNQPQHF. In DNA form, the CDR3 reads TGTGCCAGCAGCCGGGACCAGAGCAATCAGCCCCAGCATTTT.